This TCR beta chain was captured by sequencing in a study of blood T cells in healthy people across ages. Whole-study results and caveats: The CMV status of each donor remained undetermined, and this could have confounded shifts in expanded clonotypes. The study found more naive CD4+ cells and higher diversity in long-lived than aged donors.

This CDR3 has 12 amino acids. Germline V gives CDR1 DFQATT, CDR2 SNEGSKA (reference sequence). Trimming stripped 5 bases from V and 5 bases from J, with 10 bases between. Primed by a sample-barcoded 5' primer and a J-beta primer mix, a second PCR proceeded for roughly 7 to 12 cycles. TCRdb passed the 5' RACE reads through MiXCR, listing each CDR3 protein once. The sample includes about 1.5 million distinct CDR3 sequences, 40% to 45% of them seen just once. Comment on this clonotype: The antigen is not known.

The sequence derives from a woman between 18 and 29 years old in good health. The chain recombines TRBV20-1 with TRBJ2-1; the D is unclear. Material for sequencing was blood. The CDR3 region is CSAGTWNNEQFF. CDR3 sequence (DNA): TGCAGTGCTGGTACCTGGAACAATGAGCAGTTCTTC.